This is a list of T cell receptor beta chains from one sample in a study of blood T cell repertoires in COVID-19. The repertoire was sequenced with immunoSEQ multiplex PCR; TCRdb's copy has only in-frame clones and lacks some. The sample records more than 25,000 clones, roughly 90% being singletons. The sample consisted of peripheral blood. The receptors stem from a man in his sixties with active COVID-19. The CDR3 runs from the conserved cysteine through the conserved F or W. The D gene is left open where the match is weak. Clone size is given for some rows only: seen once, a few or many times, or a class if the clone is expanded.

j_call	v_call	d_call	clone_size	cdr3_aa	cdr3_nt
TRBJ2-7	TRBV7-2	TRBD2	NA	CASSPVGGARPYEQYF	TGTGCCAGCAGCCCAGTCGGGGGGGCCCGTCCCTACGAGCAGTACTTC
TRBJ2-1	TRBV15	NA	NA	CATSRAPGIVNEQFF	TGTGCCACCAGCAGAGCGCCGGGAATAGTGAATGAGCAGTTCTTC
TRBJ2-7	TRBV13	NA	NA	CASSLGDNSYEQYF	TGTGCCAGCAGCCTTGGCGACAATTCCTACGAGCAGTACTTC
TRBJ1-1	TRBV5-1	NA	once	CASSLGSGTEAFF	TGCGCCAGCAGCCTGGGGTCGGGAACTGAAGCTTTCTTT
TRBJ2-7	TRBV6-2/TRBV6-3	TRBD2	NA	CASSYPGGAYEQYF	TGTGCCAGCAGTTATCCGGGGGGGGCCTACGAGCAGTACTTC
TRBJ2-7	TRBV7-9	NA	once	CASSSTGLTSYEQYF	TGTGCCAGCAGCTCCACAGGGTTGACGTCCTACGAGCAGTACTTC
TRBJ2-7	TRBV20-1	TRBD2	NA	CSASGRGGLYEQYF	TGCAGTGCTAGTGGGCGGGGGGGATTGTACGAGCAGTACTTC
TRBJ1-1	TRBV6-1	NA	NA	CASSEWRAGRNTEAFF	TGTGCCAGCAGTGAATGGAGGGCAGGGAGGAACACTGAAGCTTTCTTT
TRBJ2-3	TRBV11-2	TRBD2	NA	CASSLLLAGGTLPDTQYF	TGTGCCAGCAGCTTATTACTAGCGGGGGGGACCCTCCCAGATACGCAGTATTTT
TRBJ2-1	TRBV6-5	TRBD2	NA	CASSYEAGAYNEQFF	TGTGCCAGCAGTTACGAGGCGGGGGCCTACAATGAGCAGTTCTTC
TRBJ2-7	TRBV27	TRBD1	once	CASSAGTGGREQYF	TGTGCCAGCAGTGCCGGGACAGGGGGTCGCGAGCAGTACTTC
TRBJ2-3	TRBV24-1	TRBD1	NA	CATSGSRGLGGTDTQYF	TGTGCCACCAGTGGATCCAGGGGGCTCGGGGGCACAGATACGCAGTATTTT
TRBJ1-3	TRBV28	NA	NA	CASSLPGSTIYF	TGTGCCAGCAGTTTACCGGGGAGCACCATATATTTT
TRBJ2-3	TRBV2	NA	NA	CASSKLAHTDTQYF	TGTGCCAGCAGTAAACTCGCCCACACAGATACGCAGTATTTT
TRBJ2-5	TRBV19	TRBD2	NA	CASTPSVGLDQETQYF	TGTGCCAGTACCCCTTCTGTAGGACTAGACCAAGAGACCCAGTACTTC
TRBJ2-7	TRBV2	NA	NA	CASRGQNSYEQYF	TGTGCCAGCAGGGGACAAAACTCCTACGAGCAGTACTTC
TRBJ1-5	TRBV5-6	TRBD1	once	CASSSYSGQDYQPQHF	TGTGCCAGCAGCTCGTACTCGGGACAGGACTATCAGCCCCAGCATTTT
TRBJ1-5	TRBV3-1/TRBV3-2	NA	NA	CASSQRGSNQPQHF	TGTGCCAGCAGCCAAAGGGGGTCAAATCAGCCCCAGCATTTT
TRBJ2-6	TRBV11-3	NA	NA	CASSPGLSGANVLTF	TGTGCCAGCAGCCCAGGTCTTTCTGGGGCCAACGTCCTGACTTTC
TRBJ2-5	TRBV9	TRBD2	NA	CASSVAGSGGAETQYF	TGTGCCAGCAGCGTAGCTGGGAGCGGGGGGGCAGAGACCCAGTACTTC
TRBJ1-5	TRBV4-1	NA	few	CASSLVGEYRPQHF	TGCGCCAGCAGCCTTGTTGGGGAGTACCGGCCCCAGCATTTT
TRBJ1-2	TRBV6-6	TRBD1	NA	CASSGTGVATF	TGTGCCAGCAGCGGGACAGGGGTGGCCACCTTC
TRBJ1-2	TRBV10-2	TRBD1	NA	CASDGTGDGYTF	TGCGCCAGCGATGGGACAGGGGATGGCTACACCTTC
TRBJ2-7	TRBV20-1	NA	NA	CSASGPSSYEQYF	TGCAGTGCTAGTGGGCCCAGCTCCTACGAGCAGTACTTC
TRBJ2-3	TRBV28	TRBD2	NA	CASSLSLAGGDGTDTQYF	TGTGCCAGCAGTTTGTCCCTAGCGGGGGGGGACGGCACAGATACGCAGTATTTT
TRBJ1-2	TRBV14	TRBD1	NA	CASSQVSGGVGYTF	TGTGCCAGCAGCCAAGTATCAGGGGGTGTTGGCTACACCTTC
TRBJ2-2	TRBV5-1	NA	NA	CASSLRRGDTGELFF	TGCGCCAGCAGCTTGCGCAGGGGAGACACCGGGGAGCTGTTTTTT
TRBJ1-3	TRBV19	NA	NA	CASTTGAGNTIYF	TGTGCCAGCACGACAGGAGCTGGGAACACCATATATTTT
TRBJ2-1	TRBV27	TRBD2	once	CASSLSGGAINEQFF	TGTGCCAGCAGTTTATCCGGGGGGGCGATCAATGAGCAGTTCTTC
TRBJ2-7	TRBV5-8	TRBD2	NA	CASTAAGSGGPSYEQYF	TGTGCCAGCACCGCGGCAGGGAGCGGGGGTCCTTCCTACGAGCAGTACTTC
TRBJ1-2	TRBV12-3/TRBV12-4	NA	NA	CASRPGGGGYTF	TGTGCCAGCAGACCGGGCGGGGGTGGCTACACCTTC
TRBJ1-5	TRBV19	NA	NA	CASSIDRRSNQPQHF	TGTGCCAGTAGTATAGATCGGAGAAGCAATCAGCCCCAGCATTTT
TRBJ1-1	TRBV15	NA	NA	CATSRGEERARMKAFF	TGTGCCACCAGCAGAGGGGAGGAGCGGGCCAGGATGAAAGCTTTCTTT
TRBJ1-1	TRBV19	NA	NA	CASTPYMNTEAFF	TGTGCCAGTACCCCATACATGAACACTGAAGCTTTCTTT
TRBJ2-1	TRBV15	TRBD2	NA	CATSGGGAGYNEQFF	TGTGCCACCAGCGGCGGGGGGGCCGGTTACAATGAGCAGTTCTTC
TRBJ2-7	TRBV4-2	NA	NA	CASSQDQLAGWYF	TGTGCCAGCAGCCAAGATCAACTCGCGGGGTGGTACTTC
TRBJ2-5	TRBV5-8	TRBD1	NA	CASSLGYGTAETQYF	TGTGCCAGCAGCTTGGGTTACGGGACAGCAGAGACCCAGTACTTC
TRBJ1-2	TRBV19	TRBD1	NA	CASSIGLTGMHYGYTF	TGTGCCAGTAGTATAGGCTTGACAGGGATGCACTATGGCTACACCTTC
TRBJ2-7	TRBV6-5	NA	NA	CASNRVGYEQYF	TGTGCCAGTAACAGGGTCGGGTACGAGCAGTACTTC
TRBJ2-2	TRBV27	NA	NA	CASKGARNTGELFF	TGTGCCAGCAAGGGAGCGAGGAACACCGGGGAGCTGTTTTTT
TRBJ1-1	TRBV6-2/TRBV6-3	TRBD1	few	CASSWDREAFF	TGTGCCAGCAGTTGGGACAGGGAAGCTTTCTTT
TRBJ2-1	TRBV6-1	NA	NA	CASSEDSFSYNEQFF	TGTGCCAGCAGTGAGGACAGTTTTTCCTACAATGAGCAGTTCTTC
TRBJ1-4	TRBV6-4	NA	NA	CASSGGQKKAYEKLFF	TGTGCCAGCAGTGGCGGACAGAAGAAGGCCTATGAAAAACTGTTTTTT
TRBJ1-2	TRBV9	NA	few	CASSVGQSNYGYTF	TGTGCCAGCAGCGTCGGACAGTCGAACTATGGCTACACCTTC
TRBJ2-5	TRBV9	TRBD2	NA	CASSVPGGQETQYF	TGTGCCAGCAGCGTACCGGGAGGCCAGGAGACCCAGTACTTC
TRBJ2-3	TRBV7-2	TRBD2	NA	CASSLYPGGFTDTQYF	TGTGCCAGCAGCTTATACCCGGGGGGATTCACAGATACGCAGTATTTT
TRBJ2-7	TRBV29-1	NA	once	CSVGLPTAYEQYF	TGCAGCGTTGGACTGCCGACCGCCTACGAGCAGTACTTC
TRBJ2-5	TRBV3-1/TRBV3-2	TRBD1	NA	CASSQGTGGKTQYF	TGTGCCAGCAGCCAAGGGACAGGGGGGAAGACCCAGTACTTC
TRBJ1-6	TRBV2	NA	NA	CASSPGTPLHF	TGTGCCAGCAGCCCCGGTACACCCCTCCACTTT
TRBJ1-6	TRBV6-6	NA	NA	CASSYGSQGNSPLHF	TGTGCCAGCAGTTACGGGTCGCAGGGCAATTCACCCCTCCACTTT
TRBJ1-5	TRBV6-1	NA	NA	CASSELSRNQPQHF	TGTGCCAGCAGTGAATTATCGAGGAATCAGCCCCAGCATTTT
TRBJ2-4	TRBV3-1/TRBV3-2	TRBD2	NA	CASSPGGGGKNIQYF	TGTGCCAGCAGCCCGGGCGGGGGGGGCAAAAACATTCAGTACTTC
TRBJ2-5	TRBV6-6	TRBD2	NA	CASSYSLARAQETQYF	TGTGCCAGCAGTTACTCACTAGCGAGGGCCCAAGAGACCCAGTACTTC
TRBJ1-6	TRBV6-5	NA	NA	CASSYSRGKKNSPLHF	TGTGCCAGCAGTTACTCGAGAGGGAAAAAGAATTCACCCCTCCACTTT
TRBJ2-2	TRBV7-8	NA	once	CASSLVYAGELFF	TGTGCCAGCAGCTTAGTCTATGCCGGGGAGCTGTTTTTT
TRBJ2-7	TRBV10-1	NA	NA	CASSESVVNEQYF	TGCGCCAGCAGTGAGAGCGTTGTTAACGAGCAGTACTTC
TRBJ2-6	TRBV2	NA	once	CASSTLSSGANVLTF	TGTGCCAGCAGTACCCTTAGCTCTGGGGCCAACGTCCTGACTTTC
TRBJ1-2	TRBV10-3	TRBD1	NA	CAIKTGGVGYTF	TGTGCCATCAAGACAGGGGGCGTTGGCTACACCTTC
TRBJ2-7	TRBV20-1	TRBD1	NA	CSASTGTGSAYEQYF	TGCAGTGCTAGTACCGGGACAGGGAGCGCCTACGAGCAGTACTTC